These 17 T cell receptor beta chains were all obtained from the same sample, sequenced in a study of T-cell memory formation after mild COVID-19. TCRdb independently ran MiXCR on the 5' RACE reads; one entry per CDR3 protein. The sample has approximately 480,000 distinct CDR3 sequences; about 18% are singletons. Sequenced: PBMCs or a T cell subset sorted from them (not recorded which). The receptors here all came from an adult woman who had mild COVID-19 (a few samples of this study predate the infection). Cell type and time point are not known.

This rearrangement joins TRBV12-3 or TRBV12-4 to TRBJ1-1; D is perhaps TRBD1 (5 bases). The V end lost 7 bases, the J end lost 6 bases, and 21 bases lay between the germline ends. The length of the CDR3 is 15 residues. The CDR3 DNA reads TGTGCCAGCACTCCCACGGCCGGAGTGGGACCTGAAGCTTTCTTT. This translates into CASTPTAGVGPEAFF.

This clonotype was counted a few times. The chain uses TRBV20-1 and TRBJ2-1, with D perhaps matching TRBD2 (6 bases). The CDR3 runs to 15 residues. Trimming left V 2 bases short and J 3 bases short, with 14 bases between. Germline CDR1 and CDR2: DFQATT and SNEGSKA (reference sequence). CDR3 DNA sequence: TGCAGTGCTAGAACTCCGGGACTCGACTACAATGAGCAGTTCTTC. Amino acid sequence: CSARTPGLDYNEQFF.

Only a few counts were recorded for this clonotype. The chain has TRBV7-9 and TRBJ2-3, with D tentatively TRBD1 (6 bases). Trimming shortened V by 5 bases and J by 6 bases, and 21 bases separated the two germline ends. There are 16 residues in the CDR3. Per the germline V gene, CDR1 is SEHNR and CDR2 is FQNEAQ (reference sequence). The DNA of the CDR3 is TGTGCCAGCAGCCGAGTACAGGGTTCCTCCGGCGATACGCAGTATTTT. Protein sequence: CASSRVQGSSGDTQYF.

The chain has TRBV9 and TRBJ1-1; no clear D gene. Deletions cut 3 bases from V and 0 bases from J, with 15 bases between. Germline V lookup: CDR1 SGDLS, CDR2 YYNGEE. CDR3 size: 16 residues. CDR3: CASSARRNSMNTEAFF. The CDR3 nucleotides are TGTGCCAGCAGCGCCCGACGGAATTCTATGAACACTGAAGCTTTCTTT.

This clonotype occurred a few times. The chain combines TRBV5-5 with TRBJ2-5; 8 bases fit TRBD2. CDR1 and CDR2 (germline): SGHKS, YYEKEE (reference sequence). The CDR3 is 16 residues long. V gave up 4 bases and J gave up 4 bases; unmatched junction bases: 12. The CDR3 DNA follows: TGTGCCAGCAGCCCTATTAGCGGGACCTTGGGAGAGACCCAGTACTTC. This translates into CASSPISGTLGETQYF.

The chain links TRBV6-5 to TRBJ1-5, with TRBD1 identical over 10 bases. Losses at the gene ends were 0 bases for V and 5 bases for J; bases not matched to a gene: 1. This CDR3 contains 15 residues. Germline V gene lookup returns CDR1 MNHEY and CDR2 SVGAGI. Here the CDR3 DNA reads TGTGCCAGCAGTTACTCCGGGACAGGGGATCAGCCCCAGCATTTT. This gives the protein CASSYSGTGDQPQHF.

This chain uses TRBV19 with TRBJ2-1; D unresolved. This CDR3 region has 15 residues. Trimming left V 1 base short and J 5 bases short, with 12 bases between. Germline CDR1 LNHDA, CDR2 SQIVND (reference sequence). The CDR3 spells CASSIGLGWDNEQFF. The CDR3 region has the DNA TGTGCCAGTAGTATAGGGCTAGGATGGGACAATGAGCAGTTCTTC.

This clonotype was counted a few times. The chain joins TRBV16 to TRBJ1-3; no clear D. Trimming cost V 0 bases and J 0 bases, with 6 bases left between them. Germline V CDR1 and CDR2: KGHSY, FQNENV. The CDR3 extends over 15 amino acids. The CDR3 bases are TGTGCCAGCAGCCAATCTTCGCACTCTGGAAACACCATATATTTT. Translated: CASSQSSHSGNTIYF.

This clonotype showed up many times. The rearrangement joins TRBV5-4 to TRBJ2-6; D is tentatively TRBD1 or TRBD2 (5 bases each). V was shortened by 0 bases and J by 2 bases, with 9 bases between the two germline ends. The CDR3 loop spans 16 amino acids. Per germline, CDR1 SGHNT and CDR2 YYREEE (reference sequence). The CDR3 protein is CASSLDLGAGANVLTF. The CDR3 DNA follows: TGTGCCAGCAGCTTGGACTTGGGGGCTGGGGCCAACGTCCTGACTTTC.

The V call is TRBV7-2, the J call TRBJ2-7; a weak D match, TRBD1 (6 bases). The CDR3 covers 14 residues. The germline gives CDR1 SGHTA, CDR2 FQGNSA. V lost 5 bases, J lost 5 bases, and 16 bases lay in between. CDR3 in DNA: TGTGCCAGCAGCCGAACCAGGGGCGCGGACGAGCAGTACTTC. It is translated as CASSRTRGADEQYF.

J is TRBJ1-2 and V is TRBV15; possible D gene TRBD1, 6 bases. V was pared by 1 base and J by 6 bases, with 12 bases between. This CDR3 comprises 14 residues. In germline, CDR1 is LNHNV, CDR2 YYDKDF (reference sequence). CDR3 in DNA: TGTGCCACCAGCAGAGCCGAGGGGGGTCATGGCTACACCTTC. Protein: CATSRAEGGHGYTF.

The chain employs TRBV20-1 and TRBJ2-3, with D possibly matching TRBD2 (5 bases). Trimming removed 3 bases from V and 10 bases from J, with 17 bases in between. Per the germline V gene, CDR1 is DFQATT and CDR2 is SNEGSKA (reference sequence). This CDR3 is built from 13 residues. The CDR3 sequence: CSASPTGEAAQYF. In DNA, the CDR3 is TGCAGTGCTAGCCCCACTGGGGAAGCGGCGCAGTATTTT.

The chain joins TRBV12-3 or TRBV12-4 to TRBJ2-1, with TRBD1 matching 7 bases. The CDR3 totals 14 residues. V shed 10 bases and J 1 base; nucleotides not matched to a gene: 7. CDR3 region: CATLKGQSYNEQFF. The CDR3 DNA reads TGTGCCACCCTAAAGGGACAGTCCTACAATGAGCAGTTCTTC.

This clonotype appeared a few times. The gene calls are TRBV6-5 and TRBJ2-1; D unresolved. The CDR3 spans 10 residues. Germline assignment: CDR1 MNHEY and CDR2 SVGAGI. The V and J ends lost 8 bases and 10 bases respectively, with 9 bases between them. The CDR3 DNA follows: TGTGCCAGCGGAGTCAGGGAGCAGTTCTTC. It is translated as CASGVREQFF.

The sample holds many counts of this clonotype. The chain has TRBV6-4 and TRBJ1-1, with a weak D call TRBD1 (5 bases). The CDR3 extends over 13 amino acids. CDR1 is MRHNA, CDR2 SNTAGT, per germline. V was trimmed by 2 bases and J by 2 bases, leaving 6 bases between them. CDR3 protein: CASSDRDNTEAFF. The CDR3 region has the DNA TGTGCCAGCAGTGACCGGGACAACACTGAAGCTTTCTTT.

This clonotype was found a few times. CDR3 nucleotides: TGTGCCAGCAGCCCCGGGACTAGCGGTATCTACTCCTACAATGAGCAGTTCTTC. Translation: CASSPGTSGIYSYNEQFF. This rearrangement joins TRBV7-2 to TRBJ2-1, with TRBD2 matching over 11 bases. The junction had 9 bases not matched to a gene; V was cut back by 5 bases and J by 0 bases. The CDR3 spans 18 residues. Per germline, CDR1 SGHTA and CDR2 FQGNSA.

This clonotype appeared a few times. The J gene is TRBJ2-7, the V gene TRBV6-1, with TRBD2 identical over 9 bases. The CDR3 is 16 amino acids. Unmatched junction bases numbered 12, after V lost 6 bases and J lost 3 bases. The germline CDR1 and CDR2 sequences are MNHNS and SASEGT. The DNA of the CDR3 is TGTGCCAGCAGGGAGGGAGCAGCGGGGGGCTTCTACGAGCAGTACTTC. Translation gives CASREGAAGGFYEQYF.